This TCR beta chain comes out of a study of cytomegalovirus exposure and HLA in healthy donors. Broader study findings: Across donors, most TCRs were seen rarely, yet some public ones were widespread.

Sequenced by immunoSEQ multiplex PCR; TCRdb stores in-frame clones only, minus some. This sample has 100,000 to 150,000 clones, with about 96% found just once. From germline, CDR1 is SGHRS and CDR2 YFSETQ. V lost 4 bases, J lost 4 bases, and 14 bases lay in between. CDR3 length: 15 amino acids. In regard to this clone: The antigen remains unidentified.

This sequence was found in a man aged 18-30 years in good health and CMV-seronegative. This chain links TRBV5-1 with TRBJ1-4; possible D gene TRBD1, 6 bases. The sample was PBMCs. CDR3 DNA sequence: TGCGCCAGCAGCACCGCAGGACAGAATAATGAAAAACTGTTTTTT. Encoded protein: CASSTAGQNNEKLFF.